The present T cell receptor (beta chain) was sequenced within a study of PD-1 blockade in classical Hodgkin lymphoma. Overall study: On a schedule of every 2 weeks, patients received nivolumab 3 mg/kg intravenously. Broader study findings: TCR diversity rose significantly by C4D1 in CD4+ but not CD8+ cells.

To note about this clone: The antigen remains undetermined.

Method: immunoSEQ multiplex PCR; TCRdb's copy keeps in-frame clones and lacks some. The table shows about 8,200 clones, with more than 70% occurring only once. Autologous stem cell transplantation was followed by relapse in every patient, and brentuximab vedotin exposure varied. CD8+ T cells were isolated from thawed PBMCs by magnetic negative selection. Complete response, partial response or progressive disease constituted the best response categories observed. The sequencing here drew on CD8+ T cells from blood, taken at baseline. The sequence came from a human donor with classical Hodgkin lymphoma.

CDR3: CASSYVVGEVETQYF. Written as DNA, the CDR3 is TGTGCCAGCAGTTACGTTGTAGGAGAGGTAGAGACCCAGTACTTC. The chain has TRBV6-5 and TRBJ2-5; D gene unclear. The CDR3 loop spans 15 amino acids. Germline CDR1 reads MNHEY; CDR2 reads SVGAGI. V dropped 2 bases and J dropped 4 bases, with 14 bases sitting between them.